Reported below is one T cell receptor beta chain. Its matching antigen is unknown. The source of the sample is a study of beta chain features in type 1 diabetes. V was shortened by 4 bases and J by 1 base, with 10 bases between the two germline ends. CDR1 and CDR2 (germline): SQVTM, ANQGSEA. The CDR3 totals 13 residues. Study conclusions and caveats: Junctions at VDJ sites from type 1 diabetes patients had fewer insertions and more deletions. Among all four CD4+ subsets, Type 1 diabetes patients had TCRB CDR3s that were moderately but significantly shorter.

Isolated RNA was reverse transcribed in full, so expressed TCRB transcripts were sequenced. Method: immunoSEQ multiplex PCR; TCRdb's copy keeps in-frame clones and lacks some. The data contain more than 550,000 clones, about an eighth of them singletons. The sequencing input was naive CD4+ T cells from blood. This rearrangement joins TRBV29-1 to TRBJ1-1; D gene ambiguous. The receptor was derived from a man younger than 35 with type 1 diabetes. The chain's CDR3 is CSVGGRANTEAFF. CDR3 nucleotides: TGCAGCGTTGGAGGGAGGGCGAACACTGAAGCTTTCTTT.